Listed below are T cell receptor beta chains from one sample, sequenced in a study of cytomegalovirus exposure and HLA in healthy donors. Clones were sequenced by immunoSEQ multiplex PCR, and TCRdb holds only the in-frame ones, with some missing. Its table records tens of thousands of clones. Sequencing was carried out using PBMCs. These receptors were collected from a man aged 50 to 60 in good health and CMV-seronegative. CDR3s leave out the opening cysteine and the closing phenylalanine or tryptophan. Each record gives: D gene, V gene, CDR3 protein. D genes are given only for firm matches.

NA	TRBV30	AWSVLSDQPQH
TRBD1	TRBV7-9	ASSLRQGPSPLH
NA	TRBV25-1	ASSEWRSDSPLH
NA	TRBV5-1	ASRLLDNEQF
NA	TRBV7-6	ASSLGTPHEQY
NA	TRBV19	ASQSILPGLEGSEF
TRBD1	TRBV4-2	ASSRGTGGESDYGYT
TRBD2	TRBV5-4	ASSFGLAGGISYEQY
NA	TRBV10-2	ATGRDRQETQY
TRBD2	TRBV7-3	ASSPGLAGIDTQY
NA	TRBV10-2	ASSSPRAADTQY
NA	TRBV25-1	ASSEGRESNEKLF
NA	TRBV6-1	ASKDTGYSNQPQH
TRBD2	TRBV19	ASRKSGLAHNEQF
NA	TRBV5-1	ASSLAPGGRGNSPLH
NA	TRBV28	ASSLELLPEQY